What follows are 30 T cell receptor beta chains derived from one specimen sequenced in a study of response to subunit inactivated influenza vaccine. Using its own MiXCR run on the RT-PCR reads, TCRdb lists one record per CDR3 protein. The data show some 570,000 distinct CDR3 sequences, roughly 12% seen once. These data also featured in a second study, about T cells expressing NK-cell markers. That study reports: 5'RACE template switching with UMIs produced the TCR beta cDNA.

The sample was PBMCs from blood, taken on the day of vaccination. The receptors come from a man between 50 and 59 years old who received an inactivated influenza vaccine.

The gene calls are TRBV12-3 or TRBV12-4 and TRBJ1-5; D not certain. The CDR3 runs to 16 residues. Deletions cut 2 bases from V and 0 bases from J, with 11 bases between. The CDR3: CASSLSWTDSNQPQHF. CDR3 nucleotides: TGTGCCAGCAGTTTATCTTGGACGGATAGCAATCAGCCCCAGCATTTT.

The V call is TRBV12-3 or TRBV12-4, the J call TRBJ2-6, with TRBD2 matching over 9 bases. V lost 4 bases, J lost 0 bases, and 7 bases stayed unmatched. This CDR3 region has 18 residues. This chain's CDR3 is CASSSRLAEHSGANVLTF. In DNA form, the CDR3 reads TGTGCCAGCAGTTCCCGACTAGCGGAACACTCTGGGGCCAACGTCCTGACTTTC.

This clonotype has at least ten counts. CDR3 amino acids: CSAEVGGYGYTF. The CDR3, as DNA: TGCAGTGCCGAAGTAGGGGGCTATGGCTACACCTTC. The chain couples TRBV20-1 to TRBJ1-2; possibly TRBD1 for D (6 bases). CDR3 length: 12 amino acids. Germline values: CDR1 DFQATT, CDR2 SNEGSKA (reference sequence). Trimming removed 6 bases from V and 4 bases from J, with 12 bases in between.

This clonotype was seen a few times. The chain employs TRBV7-2 and TRBJ2-1, with D perhaps TRBD1 (5 bases). The length of the CDR3 is 15 residues. Germline V lookup: CDR1 SGHTA, CDR2 FQGNSA. Deletions cut 3 bases from V and 1 base from J, with 10 bases between. CDR3 DNA sequence: TGTGCCAGCAGCTTCGACGCAGGGTCCTACAATGAGCAGTTCTTC. Translating gives CASSFDAGSYNEQFF.

This clonotype was seen only a few times. The genes are TRBV7-8 and TRBJ2-1; 8 bases agree with TRBD2. There are 15 residues in the CDR3. Germline V gives CDR1 SGHVS, CDR2 FQNEAQ. V lost 5 bases and J lost 5; bases outside the gene matches: 8. The CDR3 here is CASSPTSGTHNEQFF. The CDR3 nucleotides read TGTGCCAGCAGCCCTACTAGCGGTACCCACAATGAGCAGTTCTTC.

This clonotype was seen only a few times. V usage is TRBV28 and J usage is TRBJ2-5; 16 positions match TRBD2. Germline assignment: CDR1 MDHEN and CDR2 SYDVKM. The V and J ends lost 10 bases and 5 bases, in that order; junction bases with no gene match: 7. This CDR3 has 15 amino acids. CDR3 coding DNA: TGTGCCACCGGGACTAGCGGGAGGGCCGGCGAGACCCAGTACTTC. It yields the protein CATGTSGRAGETQYF.

At least ten counts were recorded for this clonotype. This chain connects TRBV11-2 to TRBJ2-2; no reliable D call. The ends were cut back, 2 bases at V and 2 bases at J, with 6 bases in the middle. This CDR3 comprises 14 residues. Germline CDR1 SGHAT, CDR2 FQNNGV. The DNA for the CDR3 is TGTGCCAGCAGCTTATTTACCAACACCGGGGAGCTGTTTTTT. Its translation is CASSLFTNTGELFF.

The chain combines TRBV7-6 with TRBJ2-5; no firm D call. V lost 2 bases and J 5 bases, leaving 12 bases between the germline ends. Per the germline V gene, CDR1 is SGHVS and CDR2 is FNYEAQ. The CDR3 is made up of 14 amino acids. The CDR3 sequence: CASSLFPEAETQYF. In nucleotides, the CDR3 is TGTGCCAGCAGCTTATTTCCTGAGGCCGAGACCCAGTACTTC.

This rearrangement joins TRBV7-2 to TRBJ2-2; D call uncertain. This CDR3 has 15 residues. Trimming took 1 base from V and 6 from J, leaving 12 bases between them. CDR1 is SGHTA and CDR2 is FQGNSA in the germline V gene. This CDR3 reads CASSLGWGRAGELFF. Here the CDR3 DNA reads TGTGCCAGCAGCTTAGGCTGGGGTAGGGCCGGGGAGCTGTTTTTT.

The chain links TRBV10-3 to TRBJ1-4; TRBD1 might be the D (5 bases). Trimming removed 6 bases at V and 4 bases at J, with 9 bases between. This CDR3 contains 13 residues. From germline, CDR1 is ENHRY and CDR2 SYGVKD. The CDR3 nucleotides read TGTGCCATCAGCGAGGGGCTTAATGAAAAACTGTTTTTT. Amino acid sequence: CAISEGLNEKLFF.

The rearrangement links TRBV6-2 or TRBV6-3 to TRBJ2-1; 12 bases fit TRBD2. The germline CDR1 and CDR2 sequences are MNHEY and SVGEGT. V trimming: 0 bases; J trimming: 3 bases; junction bases outside the gene matches: 3. CDR3 length: 17 residues. This chain's CDR3 is CASSYSTSGGHYNEQFF. DNA of the CDR3: TGTGCCAGCAGTTACTCGACTAGCGGGGGACACTACAATGAGCAGTTCTTC.

This clonotype was detected only a few times. The J gene is TRBJ2-7, the V gene TRBV7-2; TRBD2 agrees at 10 bases. Trimming removed 5 bases from V and 2 bases from J; junction bases left unmatched: 9. The CDR3 has 16 amino acids. Germline CDR1 SGHTA, CDR2 FQGNSA. The CDR3 here is CASSPLTSGLTYEQYF. CDR3 coding DNA: TGTGCCAGCAGCCCCCTGACTAGCGGGTTGACCTACGAGCAGTACTTC.

The sample holds a few counts of this clonotype. This chain uses TRBV30 with TRBJ1-5; D remains ambiguous. Between the trimmed V and J ends, which lost 0 bases and 5 bases, there was a span of 5 bases. The CDR3 length is 12 residues. In germline, CDR1 is GTSNPN, CDR2 SVGIG (reference sequence). The CDR3 spells CAWSVGDQPQHF. The DNA of the CDR3 is TGTGCCTGGAGTGTTGGAGATCAGCCCCAGCATTTT.

This chain links TRBV5-1 with TRBJ2-2; maybe TRBD1 (5 bases). Germline CDR1 and CDR2: SGHRS and YFSETQ. V lost 3 bases to trimming and J lost 1 base, with 10 bases between them. This CDR3 is built from 15 residues. For the CDR3, the DNA is TGCGCCAGCAGCTATGGGGCCCTGAACACCGGGGAGCTGTTTTTT. Its translation: CASSYGALNTGELFF. The full variable domain, in which reference TRBV5-1 and TRBJ2-2 provide the parts outside the CDR3, is KAGVTQTPRYLIKTRGQQVTLSCSPISGHRSVSWYQQTPGQGLQFLFEYFSETQRNKGNFPGRFSGRQFSNSRSEMNVSTLELGDSALYLCASSYGALNTGELFFGEGSRLTVL.

This clonotype was observed a handful of times. This chain joins TRBV7-8 and TRBJ2-7; 7 positions match TRBD2. Trimming cost V 2 bases and J 3 bases; bases outside gene matches: 22. There are 20 residues in the CDR3. Looked up from germline, CDR1 is SGHVS and CDR2 is FQNEAQ. The CDR3 spells CASSLPRMLADPKDGYEQYF. The CDR3 bases are TGTGCCAGCAGCTTACCGCGAATGCTAGCGGACCCCAAGGACGGCTACGAGCAGTACTTC.

This chain links TRBV4-3 with TRBJ2-5; D may be TRBD1 or TRBD2 (5 bases each). V was shortened by 1 base and J by 4 bases, with 10 bases between the two germline ends. Germline-derived CDR1 and CDR2 are LGHNA and YSLEER. The CDR3 length is 14 residues. The CDR3 reads CASSQGYGGETQYF. The CDR3 coding sequence is TGCGCCAGCAGCCAAGGCTATGGGGGAGAGACCCAGTACTTC.

The chain has TRBV10-3 and TRBJ2-5; D may be TRBD2 (5 bases). With 3 bases removed from V and 3 bases from J, the gap between germline ends came to 20 bases. Germline CDR1 ENHRY, CDR2 SYGVKD. The CDR3 runs 17 residues. The CDR3 is CAISEGGRGSGKETQYF. The CDR3 coding sequence is TGTGCCATCAGTGAAGGAGGCAGAGGCAGTGGGAAAGAGACCCAGTACTTC.

This clonotype was picked up a small number of times. CDR3 loop: CAISELRRVPVLAYEQYF. The CDR3, as DNA: TGTGCCATCAGTGAGCTGAGAAGGGTACCGGTACTGGCCTACGAGCAGTACTTC. The genes are TRBV10-3 and TRBJ2-7; D remains ambiguous. Per the germline V gene, CDR1 is ENHRY and CDR2 is SYGVKD. V was shortened by 2 bases and J by 2 bases, with 22 bases between the two germline ends. CDR3 length equals 18 residues.

This sequence joins TRBV5-6 and TRBJ2-1; weak D call: TRBD2 (6 bases). V was trimmed by 4 bases and J by 4 bases, leaving 9 bases between them. The CDR3 covers 13 residues. Per germline, CDR1 SGHDT and CDR2 YYEEEE. CDR3 in DNA: TGTGCCAGCAGCGTGCGGGGTTACAATGAGCAGTTCTTC. Protein product: CASSVRGYNEQFF.

This clonotype showed up just a few times. The rearrangement links TRBV28 to TRBJ1-2, with 9 bases matching TRBD1. V lost 6 bases and J lost 8; bases outside the gene matches: 7. Germline CDR1 MDHEN, CDR2 SYDVKM. This CDR3 has 13 amino acids. DNA for the CDR3: TGTGCCAGCAGGCGACCGGGACAGGGAGGCTACACCTTC. Residues: CASRRPGQGGYTF.

This clonotype has a count of ten or more. The gene calls are TRBV20-1 and TRBJ2-2; no definite D call. Germline-derived CDR1 and CDR2 are DFQATT and SNEGSKA (reference sequence). Trimming removed 3 bases from V and 0 bases from J, with 14 bases in between. The CDR3 covers 16 residues. The DNA for the CDR3 is TGCAGTGCTAGTCCTCCGCAGAGAGCGAACACCGGGGAGCTGTTTTTT. It specifies CSASPPQRANTGELFF.

The rearrangement links TRBV29-1 to TRBJ2-3, with TRBD1 matching 8 bases. Germline assignment: CDR1 SQVTM and CDR2 ANQGSEA. There are 18 residues in the CDR3. V gave up 3 bases and J gave up 5 bases; unmatched junction bases: 19. CDR3 sequence (DNA): TGCAGCGTTGAGGTTGTTTACGCCGGGACAGGTGTATTAGATACGCAGTATTTT. The encoded protein is CSVEVVYAGTGVLDTQYF.

This clonotype was seen only a few times. In DNA, the CDR3 is TGTGCCAGCAGTTCCCAGCCCAATTCACCCCTCCACTTT. This codes for CASSSQPNSPLHF. The chain employs TRBV12-3 or TRBV12-4 and TRBJ1-6, with unresolved D. V was shortened by 4 bases and J by 7 bases, with 8 bases between the two germline ends. The CDR3 totals 13 residues.

There are many counts of this clonotype. The rearrangement links TRBV28 to TRBJ2-7; 9 bases map to TRBD2. Germline V CDR1 and CDR2: MDHEN, SYDVKM. This CDR3 is 15 amino acids long. V dropped 2 bases and J dropped 2; count of bases not matched to a gene: 4. CDR3 coding DNA: TGTGCCAGCAGTTTAAGACTAGCGGAGCCCTACGAGCAGTACTTC. It is translated as CASSLRLAEPYEQYF.

The genes are TRBV12-3 or TRBV12-4 and TRBJ1-3; 8 bases are a match to TRBD1. CDR3 length: 15 residues. V lost 7 bases, J lost 0 bases, and 5 bases stayed unmatched. DNA of the CDR3: TGTGCCAGCAAACAAACAGGGGGCTCTGGAAACACCATATATTTT. The encoded protein is CASKQTGGSGNTIYF.

This clonotype was counted at least ten times. V and J are TRBV29-1 and TRBJ1-2; weak D call: TRBD1 (5 bases). Germline loops: CDR1 SQVTM, CDR2 ANQGSEA. The CDR3 is 12 residues long. V was shortened by 6 bases and J by 4 bases, with 12 bases between the two germline ends. For the CDR3, the DNA is TGCAGCGTGACCCAGGGAGGCTATGGCTACACCTTC. Residues: CSVTQGGYGYTF.

This clonotype was seen more than once but under ten times. DNA for the CDR3: TGTGCCAGCAGTTCCCTTGGCGGGAGCGGGAGGAGGACAGATACGCAGTATTTT. The encoded protein is CASSSLGGSGRRTDTQYF. The chain couples TRBV28 to TRBJ2-3, with TRBD2 matching over 9 bases. Germline V CDR1 and CDR2: MDHEN, SYDVKM. The CDR3 length is 18 residues. Trimming at V came to 4 bases and at J to 3 bases, leaving 14 bases not matched to a gene.

The rearrangement joins TRBV29-1 to TRBJ2-7, with 7 bases matching TRBD1. V was pared by 6 bases and J by 4 bases, with 12 bases of the junction left unmatched. The germline gives CDR1 SQVTM, CDR2 ANQGSEA. The length of the CDR3 is 14 residues. CDR3 in DNA: TGCAGCGTCCTTGACAGGGTAGTAGGGTACGAGCAGTACTTC. Its protein is CSVLDRVVGYEQYF.

This chain uses TRBV3-1 with TRBJ1-1, with D uncertain. Germline CDR1 LGHDT, CDR2 YNNKEL (reference sequence). The CDR3 sequence is 14 residues long. V lost 0 bases, J lost 6 bases, and 11 bases lay in between. The CDR3 bases are TGTGCCAGCAGCCAAGATCTTTCCGGGGCTGAAGCTTTCTTT. Protein sequence: CASSQDLSGAEAFF.

This clonotype was seen a few times. The chain links TRBV5-1 to TRBJ2-5; D possibly corresponds to TRBD2 (5 bases). The V gene lost 0 bases and the J gene lost 3 bases, with 15 bases spanning the gap. The CDR3 is 16 residues long. Germline CDR1 reads SGHRS; CDR2 reads YFSETQ. CDR3 loop: CASSLGPRLREETQYF. The CDR3 coding sequence is TGCGCCAGCAGCTTGGGCCCCCGGTTGAGGGAAGAGACCCAGTACTTC.